What follows describes a single T cell receptor beta chain. This table comes from immunoSEQ multiplex PCR, and its TCRdb copy is limited to in-frame clones, with some not included. The data contain tens of thousands of clones, approximately 80% of them seen just once; the ten biggest clones take up under 7.5%. The sample belongs to a study of blood T cell repertoires in COVID-19. As for the study in general: Collection of acute and convalescent COVID-19 samples took place in the United States, Italy and Spain. T cells, B-cell-depleted T cells, or PBMCs provided the cDNA or gDNA that served as material.

Trimming took 1 base from V and 2 from J; bases not matched to a gene: 6. The CDR3 spans 15 residues. From germline, CDR1 is SGDLS and CDR2 YYNGEE. Material: peripheral blood. The rearrangement uses TRBV9 and TRBJ2-7; TRBD2 matches 7 bases. This TCR came from a man aged 30 to 39 with COVID-19, enrolled during active disease. In DNA, the CDR3 is TGTGCCAGCAGCGTAACGGCGGGAGAGGCCTACGAGCAGTACTTC. It is translated as CASSVTAGEAYEQYF.